This T cell receptor (beta chain) was captured in a study of CD8 T cells in Susac syndrome. Sequencing of TCR beta covered CD8+ and CD4+ T cells obtained from blood. Negative isolation was applied to CD8+ and CD4+ T cells, and FACS enrichment was applied to TEMRA cells. cDNA came from around 0.5 to 1 ug RNA primed by random hexamers. From the immunoSEQ multiplex PCR reads, TCRdb called clonotypes with MiXCR, one entry per CDR3 protein. This table holds about 300,000 distinct CDR3 sequences, roughly 90% found once. The sequenced sample consisted of CD8+ T cells from PBMCs. The sequence derives from a human donor with multiple sclerosis.

CDR3 coding DNA: TGCAGTGCTAGAGACCCGTGGGGGGCTACGAACACTGAAGCTTTCTTT. Translating it yields CSARDPWGATNTEAFF. The chain is built from TRBV20-1 and TRBJ1-1; D may be TRBD1 (6 bases). This CDR3 comprises 16 residues. Per germline, CDR1 DFQATT and CDR2 SNEGSKA (reference sequence). V was shortened by 0 bases and J by 1 base, with 15 bases between the two germline ends.